The rows below give T cell receptor beta chains drawn from one sample of a study of Tregs in tolerant kidney transplant recipients. Only in-frame clones appear in the TCRdb table, and some are missing; sequencing was by immunoSEQ multiplex PCR. Of about 110,000 clones in the sample, 90% were seen once. The source material was CD4+ T cells from blood, sampled before the transplant. The receptors here all came from a human donor who received a combined kidney and bone marrow transplant. Both conserved end residues are part of each CDR3. D genes are given only for firm matches. The size of a clone is reported for some rows only, either as once, few or many, or as a class for expanded clones.

CDR3 DNA	CDR3 protein	D gene	J gene	V gene	clone size
TGTGCCAGCAGTTTGTCGGCGTTTTTTGGGACAGGGGATGTCGGGGAGCTGTTTTTT	CASSLSAFFGTGDVGELFF	TRBD1	TRBJ2-2	TRBV28	.
TGCAGTGCTATAGGAGGGCCCGAGCAGTACTTC	CSAIGGPEQYF	.	TRBJ2-7	TRBV20-1	once
TGCGCCAGCGGGACAGCCACCGCATATGGCTACACCTTC	CASGTATAYGYTF	TRBD1	TRBJ1-2	TRBV5-1	.
TGCGCCAGCAGCTTGGTGCGAGGGACTGAAGCTTTCTTT	CASSLVRGTEAFF	.	TRBJ1-1	TRBV5-1	.
TGTGCCTGGATACAGGGCGGCTATGGCTACACCTTC	CAWIQGGYGYTF	.	TRBJ1-2	TRBV30	.
TGTGCCAGCAGGCTGACAGGGGGTAGCTCCTATAATTCACCCCTCCACTTT	CASRLTGGSSYNSPLHF	TRBD1	TRBJ1-6	TRBV2	once
TGTGCCAGTAGTATAGCGGGGAATGCCTATAATTCACCCCTCCACTTT	CASSIAGNAYNSPLHF	.	TRBJ1-6	TRBV19	.
TGTGCCAGCAGTCTGACAATCACTGAAGCTTTCTTT	CASSLTITEAFF	.	TRBJ1-1	TRBV2	.
TGTGCCACCAGCAGAGATAGAACAGGGGGTCTCCCAGATACGCAGTATTTT	CATSRDRTGGLPDTQYF	TRBD1	TRBJ2-3	TRBV15	.
TGTGCCAGCACCACGGACAGGGTTGGAAACACCATATATTTT	CASTTDRVGNTIYF	TRBD1	TRBJ1-3	TRBV9	.
TGTGCCGGCGAGGAGATAGAGACCCAGTACTTC	CAGEEIETQYF	.	TRBJ2-5	TRBV2	.
TGTGCCAGCAGTTTTGGGGGCGGAGACGAGCAGTACTTC	CASSFGGGDEQYF	.	TRBJ2-7	TRBV28	.
TGTGCCAGCAGCAACCCTAGTGGGAGCTATGGCTACACCTTC	CASSNPSGSYGYTF	.	TRBJ1-2	TRBV6-6	once
TGTGCCAGCATGGGACAGGGCTTGTACGAGCAGTACTTC	CASMGQGLYEQYF	TRBD1	TRBJ2-7	TRBV6-1	.
TGTGCCAGCAGTGAAGGCGGGGGCGTTTCACCCCTCCACTTT	CASSEGGGVSPLHF	.	TRBJ1-6	TRBV25-1	few
TGTGCCAGCAGCTTGGCCGAAAGGGGAACCGGGGAGCTGTTTTTT	CASSLAERGTGELFF	.	TRBJ2-2	TRBV5-4	.
TGTGCCAGTAGTATACGCCCGACTAGCGGGAGCTCTACAGATACGCAGTATTTT	CASSIRPTSGSSTDTQYF	TRBD2	TRBJ2-3	TRBV19	.
TGTGCCAGTGGGGGGGCCTATACCTACGAGCAGTACTTC	CASGGAYTYEQYF	.	TRBJ2-7	TRBV19	.
TGTGCCAGCAGCCGGGGACTAGCGGGAGGGACCAATGAGCAGTTCTTC	CASSRGLAGGTNEQFF	TRBD2	TRBJ2-1	TRBV11-2	.
TGTGCCAGCAGCGGTGGGGGCGGGGGTATCGACAATGAGCAGTTCTTC	CASSGGGGGIDNEQFF	.	TRBJ2-1	TRBV5-4	.
TGTGCCAGCAGCTTAGTTAGCGGGGGAGCGACAGATACGCAGTATTTT	CASSLVSGGATDTQYF	TRBD2	TRBJ2-3	TRBV7-8	.
TGTGCCAGCAGCTTTGGACTAGCGACAAACACCGGGGAGCTGTTTTTT	CASSFGLATNTGELFF	TRBD2	TRBJ2-2	TRBV7-2	.
TGCGCCTCGGGGGACTTTCAGGATGAGCAGTTCTTC	CASGDFQDEQFF	.	TRBJ2-1	TRBV10-2	.
TGTGCCAGCAGTAGAGTCTCCCAAGAGACCCAGTACTTC	CASSRVSQETQYF	.	TRBJ2-5	TRBV27	.
TGTGCCAGCGGAGTAAGCTACACCTTC	CASGVSYTF	.	TRBJ1-2	TRBV28	.
TGCGCCAGCAGCACCGGACAGGGCTACGAGCAGTACTTC	CASSTGQGYEQYF	TRBD1	TRBJ2-7	TRBV5-1	.
TGTGCCAGCAGCCAAGGGTATAGGGGACTAGCGACAGATACGCAGTATTTT	CASSQGYRGLATDTQYF	TRBD2	TRBJ2-3	TRBV14	.
TGCAGCGTTGCCAGGTCGAACACCGGGGAGCTGTTTTTT	CSVARSNTGELFF	.	TRBJ2-2	TRBV29-1	.
TGTGCCAGCAGTGACAGGTACACCGGGGAGCTGTTTTTT	CASSDRYTGELFF	.	TRBJ2-2	TRBV2	.
TGCGCCAGCAGCCAAGATGAGACAGGCGTCTCTGGGGCCAACGTCCTGACTTTC	CASSQDETGVSGANVLTF	.	TRBJ2-6	TRBV4-1	.
TGTGCCAGCAGCTCGACCCGGACTAGCGGGGGCACAGATACGCAGTATTTT	CASSSTRTSGGTDTQYF	TRBD2	TRBJ2-3	TRBV7-8	.
TGTGCCAGCAGCGTAGGGGATAGCGGGAGTACAGATACGCAGTATTTT	CASSVGDSGSTDTQYF	TRBD2	TRBJ2-3	TRBV9	.
TGTGCCAGTAGTAGGGCGGGAGAAGGGACAGATACGCAGTATTTT	CASSRAGEGTDTQYF	TRBD2	TRBJ2-3	TRBV19	.
TGTGCCAGTAGCCCACCCGGGACATCGACACCCAATGAGCAGTTCTTC	CASSPPGTSTPNEQFF	.	TRBJ2-1	TRBV19	.
TGTGCCAGCAGCGACCGTGGACTGTCCTCCTACGAGCAGTACTTC	CASSDRGLSSYEQYF	.	TRBJ2-7	TRBV6-5	.
TGTGCCAGCAGTGAACGGTTGTGGGGTACAGGGGAAGAGACCCAGTACTTC	CASSERLWGTGEETQYF	TRBD1	TRBJ2-5	TRBV2	.
TGTGCCAGCATTATAGCGGCCAATTACAATGAGCAGTTCTTC	CASIIAANYNEQFF	.	TRBJ2-1	TRBV28	.
TGTGCCACCATTCGTGGAGGTTCTAATGAAAAACTGTTTTTT	CATIRGGSNEKLFF	.	TRBJ1-4	TRBV15	.
TGTGCCAGCACCTCCCCGGCAGGGCCGAACACTGAAGCTTTCTTT	CASTSPAGPNTEAFF	.	TRBJ1-1	TRBV28	.
TGTGCCAGCAGCTTCGGGACAGGGGGTAGGCTCAATCAGCCCCAGCATTTT	CASSFGTGGRLNQPQHF	TRBD1	TRBJ1-5	TRBV7-9	.
TGTGCCAGCAGCTTCCGGGATCCTTACACAGATACGCAGTATTTT	CASSFRDPYTDTQYF	.	TRBJ2-3	TRBV7-6	.